This T cell receptor beta chain was recovered during a study of shared clonotypes between healthy human individuals. About the study: Three CD4 naive, three CD4 memory, two CD8 naive and one CD8 memory plate were used per donor.

Replicate PCRs for sorted subsets used around 200 ng DNA; this equaled about 30,000 T cell genomes. Authors' processing steps: Filtering was not the same, since immunoSEQ gave junction-only sequences without quality scores. Here immunoSEQ multiplex PCR was the method, and the copy in TCRdb shows in-frame clones only, minus some. D and trimming come from the DNA, and the V and J calls and clone size come from that table. There are around 550,000 clones in the sample; 90% to 96% occur only once, and 0.06% lies in the top ten. Memory CD4+ cells were the fraction left after CD45RA+ naive selection. Germline V CDR1 and CDR2: MDHEN, SYDVKM. This CDR3 is built from 15 residues. V shed 3 bases and J shed 0 bases, with 12 bases lying between them.

The sequenced material came from naive CD4+ T cells sorted from blood. Subset specified: CD45RA+ positively selected. The clonotype was recovered from a woman under 40 in good health. The chain recombines TRBV28 with TRBJ2-7, with D uncertain. As DNA, the CDR3 is TGTGCCAGCAGTTTCCCCGAAGAAAGCTCCTACGAGCAGTACTTC. Translating gives CASSFPEESSYEQYF.